A single TCR beta chain is shown here with its context. The antigen is not known. The CDR3 has 17 residues. The germline V gene encodes CDR1 SGHVS and CDR2 FQNEAQ. Trimming cost V 2 bases and J 2 bases, with 17 bases left between them. The sample originates from a study of cytomegalovirus exposure and HLA in healthy donors. The protocol was immunoSEQ multiplex PCR, while the TCRdb copy is restricted to in-frame clones and leaves out a portion. This table holds approximately 50,000 clones, 88% found once. Points from the study as a whole: The classifier, whose performance was assessed in both the original and validation cohorts, reportedly diagnosed cytomegalovirus status with high specificity and sensitivity. According to a subsequent analysis, TCR clusters from the first cohort were inclined to appear together in the 110 or so validation repertoires. The study recorded more than 150 TCR beta chains that were cytomegalovirus-associated.

V and J are TRBV7-8 and TRBJ2-3; D ambiguous. Sequenced sample: PBMCs. This sequence originates from a woman in her thirties in good health and CMV-seronegative. CDR3 residues: CASSLIAAAPNTDTQYF. The CDR3 DNA is TGTGCCAGCAGCTTAATCGCGGCGGCCCCAAACACAGATACGCAGTATTTT.